A selection of T cell receptor beta chains follows, all from one sample in a study of technical replicates of blood from a few donors. Produced via immunoSEQ multiplex PCR; TCRdb's table is partial and in-frame only. This table holds 45,000 to 60,000 clones, approximately 94% found once. Sample: PBMCs. Source of these receptors: a human donor in good health. Some clones in this sample may be carry-over from other donors' samples. Both conserved end residues are part of each CDR3. Fields, in order: J gene, clone size, V gene, D gene, CDR3 protein, CDR3 DNA. D genes are given only for firm matches. A clone size is listed for some rows: how often the clone was seen (once, few, many), or a class if it is expanded.

TRBJ1-5 | NA | TRBV19 | TRBD1 | CASSSRGDQPQHF | TGTGCCAGTAGTAGCAGGGGGGATCAGCCCCAGCATTTT
TRBJ2-2 | NA | TRBV11-2 | NA | CASSPGMGNTGELFF | TGTGCCAGCAGCCCAGGGATGGGGAACACCGGGGAGCTGTTTTTT
TRBJ2-2 | NA | TRBV5-4 | TRBD2 | CASSFKLAGASGELFF | TGTGCCAGCAGCTTCAAGCTAGCGGGAGCGTCAGGGGAGCTGTTTTTT
TRBJ1-2 | few | TRBV19 | NA | CASRGQRWDGYTF | TGTGCCAGTAGGGGTCAGAGGTGGGATGGCTACACCTTC
TRBJ1-5 | NA | TRBV18 | NA | CASSGNREQPQHF | TGTGCCAGCTCAGGGAACAGGGAGCAGCCCCAGCATTTT
TRBJ2-1 | NA | TRBV4-2 | TRBD2 | CASSQELAPEQFF | TGTGCCAGCAGCCAGGAACTAGCGCCTGAGCAGTTCTTC
TRBJ2-7 | NA | TRBV19 | TRBD2 | CASSSPGGSSYEQYF | TGTGCCAGTAGTTCCCCGGGAGGAAGCTCCTACGAGCAGTACTTC
TRBJ1-1 | NA | TRBV4-1 | NA | CASSLNPQGYDTEAFF | TGCGCCAGCAGCCTCAACCCGCAGGGGTACGACACTGAAGCTTTCTTT
TRBJ1-4 | NA | TRBV7-2 | NA | CASSLRLMETNEKLFF | TGTGCCAGCAGCCTGCGTCTTATGGAGACTAATGAAAAACTGTTTTTT
TRBJ2-2 | NA | TRBV6-1 | NA | CASSGDIQPRELFF | TGTGCCAGCAGCGGGGACATCCAACCCCGGGAGCTGTTTTTT
TRBJ1-1 | once | TRBV6-5 | NA | CASSYRGVNTEAFF | TGTGCCAGCAGTTACCGGGGGGTGAACACTGAAGCTTTCTTT
TRBJ1-2 | NA | TRBV6-5 | TRBD1 | CASSSLNGQGRYGYTF | TGTGCCAGCAGTTCTTTAAACGGACAGGGGAGGTATGGCTACACCTTC
TRBJ1-5 | NA | TRBV10-3 | TRBD1 | CAISDTTGESNQPQHF | TGTGCCATCAGTGACACGACAGGGGAAAGCAATCAGCCCCAGCATTTT
TRBJ1-5 | NA | TRBV19 | NA | CASSSLGGSGQPQHF | TGTGCCAGTAGTAGCCTTGGGGGCTCAGGACAGCCCCAGCATTTT
TRBJ2-3 | NA | TRBV7-9 | NA | CASSSTDLNDGTQTQYF | TGTGCCAGCAGCTCAACCGACCTGAATGACGGGACTCAAACGCAGTATTTT
TRBJ1-1 | NA | TRBV2 | NA | CASIAGGTEAFF | TGTGCCAGCATCGCCGGGGGCACTGAAGCTTTCTTT
TRBJ1-2 | NA | TRBV12-5 | NA | CASGREYYGYTF | TGTGCTAGTGGTCGGGAATACTATGGCTACACCTTC
TRBJ2-7 | NA | TRBV11-3 | TRBD2 | CASSAKGLAGKGEQYF | TGTGCCAGCAGCGCGAAGGGACTAGCGGGTAAAGGAGAGCAGTACTTC